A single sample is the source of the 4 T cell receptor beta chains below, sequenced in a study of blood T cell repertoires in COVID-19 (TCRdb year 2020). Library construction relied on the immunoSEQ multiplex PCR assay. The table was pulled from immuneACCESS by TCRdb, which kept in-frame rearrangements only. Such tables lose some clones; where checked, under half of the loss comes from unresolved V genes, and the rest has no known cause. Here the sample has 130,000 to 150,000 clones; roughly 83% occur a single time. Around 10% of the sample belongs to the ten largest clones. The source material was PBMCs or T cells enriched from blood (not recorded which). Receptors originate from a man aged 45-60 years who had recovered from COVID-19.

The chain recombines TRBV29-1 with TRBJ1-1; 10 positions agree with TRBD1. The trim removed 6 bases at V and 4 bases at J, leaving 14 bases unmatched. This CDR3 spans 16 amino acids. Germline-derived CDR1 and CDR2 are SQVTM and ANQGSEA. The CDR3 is CSVEAQGTGALTEAFF. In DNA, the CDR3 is TGCAGCGTCGAGGCCCAAGGGACAGGGGCTCTCACTGAAGCTTTCTTT.

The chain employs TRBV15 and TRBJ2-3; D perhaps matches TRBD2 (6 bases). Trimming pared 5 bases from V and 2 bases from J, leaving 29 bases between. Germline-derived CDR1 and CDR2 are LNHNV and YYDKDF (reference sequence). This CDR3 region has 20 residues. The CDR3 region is CATSGGGLLLPSTSTDTQYF. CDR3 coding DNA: TGTGCCACCAGCGGGGGAGGTCTGCTACTTCCTTCAACCTCCACAGATACGCAGTATTTT.

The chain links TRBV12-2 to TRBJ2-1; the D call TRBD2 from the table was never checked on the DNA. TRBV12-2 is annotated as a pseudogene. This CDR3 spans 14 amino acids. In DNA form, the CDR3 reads TGTGCAAGTCGCTTAGGCGGGGGCTACAATGAGCAGTTCTTC. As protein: CASRLGGGYNEQFF.

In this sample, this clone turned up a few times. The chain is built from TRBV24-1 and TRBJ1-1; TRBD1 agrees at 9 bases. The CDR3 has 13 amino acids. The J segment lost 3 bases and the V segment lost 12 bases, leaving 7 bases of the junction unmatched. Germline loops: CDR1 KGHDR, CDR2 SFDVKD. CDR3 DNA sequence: TGTGCCCTTTACAGGGGGCCGGACACTGAAGCTTTCTTT. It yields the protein CALYRGPDTEAFF.